This T cell receptor beta chain was captured by sequencing in a study of shared clonotypes between healthy human individuals. The CDR3 consists of 17 residues. In germline, CDR1 is SGHRS, CDR2 YFSETQ. The V and J ends lost 4 bases and 4 bases respectively, with 23 bases between them. TCRdb's table, derived via immunoSEQ multiplex PCR, lists solely in-frame clones and lacks some. There are more than 1.2 million clones in the sample; approximately 98.5% occur only once, and around 0.38% lies in the top ten. This clonotype was obtained from a man younger than 45 in good health. What was sequenced was naive CD4+ T cells sorted from blood. Subset reported: CD45RA+ positively selected. This rearrangement joins TRBV5-1 to TRBJ1-2; D is uncertain. The CDR3 here is CASSPAAGGSAFYGYTF. DNA of the CDR3: TGCGCCAGCAGCCCCGCAGCCGGCGGCTCGGCTTTCTATGGCTACACCTTC.